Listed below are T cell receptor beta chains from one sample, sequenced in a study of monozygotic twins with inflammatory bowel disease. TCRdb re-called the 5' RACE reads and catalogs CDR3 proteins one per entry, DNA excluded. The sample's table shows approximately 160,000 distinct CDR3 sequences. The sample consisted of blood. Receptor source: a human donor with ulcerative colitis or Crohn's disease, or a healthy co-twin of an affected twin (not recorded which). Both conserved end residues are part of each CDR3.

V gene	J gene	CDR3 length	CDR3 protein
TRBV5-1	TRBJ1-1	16	CASSLWQGGMNTEAFF
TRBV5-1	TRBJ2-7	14	CASSARQGPYEQYF
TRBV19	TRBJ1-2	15	CASSMEFRGSYGYTF
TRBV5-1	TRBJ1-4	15	CASSLVPGSGEKLFF
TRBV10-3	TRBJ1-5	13	CAISETRNQPQHF
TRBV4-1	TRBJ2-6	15	CASSQAGSGANVLTF
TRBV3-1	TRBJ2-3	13	CASSQGVETPQYF
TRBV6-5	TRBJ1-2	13	CASSYLTAYGYTF
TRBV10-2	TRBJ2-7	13	CASRRDSGAEQYF
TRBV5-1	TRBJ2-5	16	CASSLPDRAAGETQYF
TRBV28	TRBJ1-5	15	CASIIDRDGNQPQHF
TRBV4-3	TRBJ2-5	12	CASSQDRGTQYF
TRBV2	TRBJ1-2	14	CASIQMGGARGYTF
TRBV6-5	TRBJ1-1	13	CASKEGEITEAFF
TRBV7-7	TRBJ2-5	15	CASSQTSSVGETQYF
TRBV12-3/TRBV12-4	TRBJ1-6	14	CASSFGGYNSPLHF
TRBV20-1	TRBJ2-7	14	CSACDSKKAYEQYF
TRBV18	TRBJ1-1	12	CASSLKGRKAFF
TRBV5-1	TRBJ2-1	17	CASSPLGAGVDFHEQFF
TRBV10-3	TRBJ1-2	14	CAISEYIQVGGYTF
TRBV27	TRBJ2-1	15	CASSSWREGGNEQFF
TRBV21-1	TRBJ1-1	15	CASSKGQDMNTEAFF
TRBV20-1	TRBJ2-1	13	CSATGTSGGAVFF
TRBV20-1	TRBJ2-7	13	CSAPWDTLYEQYF
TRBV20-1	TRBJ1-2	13	CSASLGRTYGYTF
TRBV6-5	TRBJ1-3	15	CASSFGQGAGNTIYF
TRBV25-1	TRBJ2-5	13	CASTHRDMETQYF
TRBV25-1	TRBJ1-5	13	CASTYRPNQPQHF
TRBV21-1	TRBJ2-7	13	CASSKGNPYKQYF
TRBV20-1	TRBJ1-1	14	CSAWLGRLNTEAFF
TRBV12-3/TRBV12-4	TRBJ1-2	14	CASSPGPRGLGYTF
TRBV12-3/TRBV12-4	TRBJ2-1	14	CASIEVVKSYEQFF
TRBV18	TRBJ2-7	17	CASSPTPRTDEGYEQYF
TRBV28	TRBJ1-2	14	CASSPPAHGYGYTF
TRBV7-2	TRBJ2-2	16	CASSSGLAGNTGELFF
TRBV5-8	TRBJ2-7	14	CASSWGQGDYEQYF
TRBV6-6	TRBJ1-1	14	CASSYSIWGTEAFF
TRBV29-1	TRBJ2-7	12	CSVKGDSYEQYF
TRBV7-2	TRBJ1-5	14	CASSLFRGNQPQHF
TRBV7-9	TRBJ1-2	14	CASSPEQGRYGYTF
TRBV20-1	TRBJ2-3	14	CSARSRDYTDTQYF
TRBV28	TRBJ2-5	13	CASSFLTDETQYF